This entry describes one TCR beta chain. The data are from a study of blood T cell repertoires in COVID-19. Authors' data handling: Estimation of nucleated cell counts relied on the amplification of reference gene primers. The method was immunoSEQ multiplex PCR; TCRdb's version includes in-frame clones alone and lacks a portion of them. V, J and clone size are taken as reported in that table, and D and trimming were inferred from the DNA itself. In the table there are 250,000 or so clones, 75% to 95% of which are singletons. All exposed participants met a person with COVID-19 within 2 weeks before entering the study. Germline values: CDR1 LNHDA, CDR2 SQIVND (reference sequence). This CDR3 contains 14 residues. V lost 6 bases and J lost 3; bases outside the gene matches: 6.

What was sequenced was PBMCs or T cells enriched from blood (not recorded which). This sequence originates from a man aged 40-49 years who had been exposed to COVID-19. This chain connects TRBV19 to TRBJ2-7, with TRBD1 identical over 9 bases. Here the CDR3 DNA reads TGTGCCAGTAGCAGGGGACAGGGTCACTACGAGCAGTACTTC. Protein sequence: CASSRGQGHYEQYF.